The subject of this entry is one T cell receptor (beta chain). Its antigen is not identified. The sample is drawn from a study of Graves' ophthalmopathy and Graves' hyperthyroidism. On the study more broadly: Stable hyperthyroidism was defined by absence of ophthalmopathy within 18 months of follow-up. Overall study results and limits: Built on 13 signatures, a model told ophthalmopathy apart from stable hyperthyroidism with 85% to 90% sensitivity and 70% to 82% specificity.

Exclusion applied to patients with other autoimmune diseases, uncontrolled infections, pregnancy or lactation. Amplification of TCR beta CDR3 regions used RNA transcripts. A first-round RT-PCR used HTBI primers, followed by a second-round multiplex PCR. TCRdb reprocessed the multiplex PCR reads via MiXCR and lists one record per CDR3 protein. Counted here are around 1,000,000 distinct CDR3 sequences, 35% to 40% occurring once; the ten biggest clones make up 11%. The CDR3 consists of 16 residues. Germline CDR1 and CDR2: DFQATT and SNEGSKA (reference sequence). Trimming took 0 bases from V and 6 from J; bases not matched to a gene: 8.

The receptor's source is an adult man with Graves' hyperthyroidism. Sequencing input: peripheral blood or thyroid tissue (not recorded which). V is TRBV20-1 and J is TRBJ1-6; TRBD1 agrees at 7 bases. The CDR3 sequence is CSARDSTGRGNSPLHF. Written as DNA, the CDR3 is TGCAGTGCTAGAGATTCGACAGGGAGGGGTAATTCACCCCTCCACTTT.